These T cell receptor beta chains were read from a single sample in a study of T-cell memory formation after mild COVID-19. TCRdb independently ran MiXCR on the 5' RACE reads; one entry per CDR3 protein. Seen here are about 360,000 distinct CDR3 sequences, under 15% observed once, and the top ten hold around a fifth. Sequenced sample: PBMCs or a T cell subset sorted from them (not recorded which). Receptors originate from a man in his late teens or twenties who had mild COVID-19 (a few samples of this study predate the infection). Cell type and time point are not known. Each CDR3 is given with its conserved first and last residue. The D gene is left open where the match is weak. For some rows the clone size is stated as once, few or many, or as a class when expanded; others skip it.

NA	TRBV4-1	TRBJ2-7	NA	CASSQDLGGRARYEQYF	TGCGCCAGCAGCCAAGATTTGGGGGGCAGGGCGAGGTACGAGCAGTACTTC
NA	TRBV5-6	TRBJ1-2	NA	CASSLQGYSFPQANYGYTF	TGTGCCAGCAGCTTACAAGGGTACAGCTTCCCTCAAGCTAACTATGGCTACACCTTC
NA	TRBV6-2/TRBV6-3	TRBJ1-5	NA	CASTQGVQPQHF	TGTGCCAGCACCCAAGGGGTGCAGCCCCAGCATTTT
NA	TRBV19	TRBJ2-7	NA	CASTSLGAGSYEQYF	TGTGCCAGTACCTCCCTGGGGGCAGGCTCCTACGAGCAGTACTTC
NA	TRBV6-5	TRBJ1-1	few	CACGKGTHTEAFF	TGTGCCTGCGGAAAGGGTACGCACACTGAAGCTTTCTTT
TRBD2	TRBV7-2	TRBJ2-7	few	CASSSPGTSGEQYF	TGTGCCAGCAGCTCACCCGGGACTAGCGGCGAGCAGTACTTC
NA	TRBV3-1	TRBJ2-7	many	CASSPEIGKGGYYEQYF	TGTGCCAGCAGCCCCGAGATCGGAAAGGGGGGGTACTACGAGCAGTACTTC
NA	TRBV5-1	TRBJ2-5	NA	CASSSGEDQETQYF	TGCGCCAGCAGCTCAGGGGAGGATCAAGAGACCCAGTACTTC
NA	TRBV11-1	TRBJ2-1	many	CASSSDREARGRKRSDEQFF	TGTGCCAGCAGCTCCGACAGGGAGGCACGGGGGAGAAAGAGGTCCGATGAGCAGTTCTTC
TRBD1	TRBV5-6	TRBJ1-5	many	CASSPYRGGNQPQHF	TGTGCCAGCAGCCCTTACAGGGGAGGCAATCAGCCCCAGCATTTT
NA	TRBV7-2	TRBJ2-1	NA	CASRSGVLNEQFF	TGTGCCAGCAGGTCTGGGGTTCTCAATGAGCAGTTCTTC
NA	TRBV28	TRBJ2-7	NA	CASSLRGVPSHEQYF	TGTGCCAGCAGCCTCAGGGGGGTACCCTCCCACGAGCAGTACTTC
TRBD1	TRBV7-8	TRBJ2-7	NA	CASSLQGELAYEQYF	TGTGCCAGCAGCTTACAGGGGGAGTTGGCCTACGAGCAGTACTTC
TRBD1	TRBV5-6	TRBJ1-1	few	CAGRGQGITTGAFF	TGTGCCGGGAGGGGGCAGGGGATCACGACGGGAGCTTTCTTT